The 18 T cell receptor beta chains given below trace back to one sample, sequenced in a study of OX40 agonist ivuxolimab in advanced cancers. Only in-frame clones appear in the TCRdb table, and some are missing; sequencing was by immunoSEQ multiplex PCR. Of fewer than 75,000 clones listed, about 85% are singletons. Specimen: CD4+ or CD8+ T cells sorted from blood, collected in a trial of the OX40 agonist ivuxolimab. The receptors were sampled from an adult with an advanced solid tumor such as melanoma, head and neck, liver or kidney cancer.

The rearrangement links TRBV28 to TRBJ2-3; D is ambiguous. CDR3 length: 11 amino acids. V was shortened by 5 bases and J by 5 bases, with 5 bases between the two germline ends. Germline V lookup: CDR1 MDHEN, CDR2 SYDVKM. In DNA form, the CDR3 reads TGTGCCAGCAGTACCTTAGATACGCAGTATTTT. Residues: CASSTLDTQYF. The entire variable domain, with the rest obtained from reference TRBV28 and TRBJ2-3, is as follows: DVKVTQSSRYLVKRTGEKVFLECVQDMDHENMFWYRQDPGLGLRLIYFSYDVKMKEKGDIPEGYSVSREKKERFSLILESASTNQTSMYLCASSTLDTQYFGPGTRLTVL.

The chain is built from TRBV6-5 and TRBJ2-7; unclear D gene. Germline V lookup: CDR1 MNHEY, CDR2 SVGAGI. The germline V and J ends were trimmed by 2 bases and 0 bases, with 11 bases remaining between them. This CDR3 spans 15 amino acids. DNA of the CDR3: TGTGCCAGCAGTTACCAAAACTCGCGCTCCTACGAGCAGTACTTC. This encodes CASSYQNSRSYEQYF.

This clone was detected a few times. This chain uses TRBV2 with TRBJ2-3; 11 bases map to TRBD2. The J segment lost 0 bases and the V segment lost 6 bases, leaving 2 bases of the junction unmatched. There are 15 residues in the CDR3. CDR1 SNHLY and CDR2 FYNNEI come from the germline V gene. The CDR3 reads CASRTSGISTDTQYF. The CDR3 bases are TGTGCCAGCAGGACTAGCGGGATCAGCACAGATACGCAGTATTTT.

This chain links TRBV18 with TRBJ2-5; TRBD1 aligns across 9 bases. Germline CDR1 and CDR2: KGHSH and LQKENI. This CDR3 region has 16 residues. Trimming at V came to 2 bases and at J to 6 bases, leaving 10 bases not matched to a gene. The CDR3 protein is CASSPFNGTGRKTQYF. The CDR3 region has the DNA TGTGCCAGCTCACCATTTAATGGGACAGGGCGAAAGACCCAGTACTTC.

The chain combines TRBV18 with TRBJ1-1, with TRBD1 as a possible D gene (5 bases). Germline loops: CDR1 KGHSH, CDR2 LQKENI. The CDR3 totals 14 residues. Trimming removed 1 base at V and 2 bases at J, with 8 bases between. In DNA, the CDR3 is TGTGCCAGCTCACCACGGGACGTAAACACTGAAGCTTTCTTT. Protein product: CASSPRDVNTEAFF.

The V call is TRBV18, the J call TRBJ2-3; D ambiguous. Germline lookup yields CDR1 KGHSH and CDR2 LQKENI. The V and J ends lost 6 bases and 8 bases respectively, with 12 bases between them. The CDR3 has 12 amino acids. The chain's CDR3 is CASSSELPTQYF. The CDR3, as DNA: TGTGCCAGCTCCTCCGAGCTACCTACGCAGTATTTT.

The chain links TRBV28 to TRBJ1-2, with D hard to call. CDR1 and CDR2 (germline): MDHEN, SYDVKM. V lost 5 bases to trimming and J lost 5 bases, with 18 bases between them. The CDR3 has 15 residues. Here the CDR3 reads CASSPPYVATYGYTF. CDR3 bases: TGTGCCAGCAGTCCCCCCTATGTCGCTACGTATGGCTACACCTTC.

The chain couples TRBV29-1 to TRBJ2-5, with 7 bases matching TRBD1. Germline lookup yields CDR1 SQVTM and CDR2 ANQGSEA. V lost 5 bases and J lost 4; bases outside the gene matches: 7. The CDR3 is 13 amino acids. CDR3 sequence (DNA): TGCAGCGTTTTTCGACAGGGCAGAGAGACCCAGTACTTC. It encodes CSVFRQGRETQYF.

V gene TRBV5-1 combines with J gene TRBJ2-1, with TRBD2 matching 13 bases. This CDR3 is 18 amino acids long. The junction had 7 bases not matched to a gene; V was cut back by 4 bases and J by 0 bases. Per the germline V gene, CDR1 is SGHRS and CDR2 is YFSETQ. CDR3 region: CASSGSGTSGDSYNEQFF. DNA for the CDR3: TGCGCCAGCAGCGGATCCGGGACTAGCGGGGACTCCTACAATGAGCAGTTCTTC.

The chain has TRBV27 and TRBJ2-3; D unresolved. Germline V gives CDR1 MNHEY, CDR2 SMNVEV (reference sequence). The CDR3 runs to 15 residues. V lost 1 base, J lost 2 bases, and 10 bases lay in between. The CDR3 region has the DNA TGTGCCAGCAGTTTATTTGGGTTCGCCACAGATACGCAGTATTTT. Encoded protein: CASSLFGFATDTQYF.

The chain links TRBV6-5 to TRBJ1-3; a weak D match, TRBD1 (5 bases). Germline CDR1 reads MNHEY; CDR2 reads SVGAGI. This CDR3 spans 15 amino acids. V was cut by 11 bases and J by 1 base, with 18 bases left in between. CDR3 nucleotide sequence: TGTGCCTCAGCAGCCAGGGCGGAATCTGGAAACACCATATATTTT. This translates into CASAARAESGNTIYF.

This sequence joins TRBV2 and TRBJ1-2; D uncertain. V gave up 4 bases and J gave up 3 bases, with 9 bases separating them. The CDR3 is 13 residues long. Germline lookup yields CDR1 SNHLY and CDR2 FYNNEI. The CDR3 reads CASSVDPDYGYTF. CDR3 DNA sequence: TGTGCCAGCAGTGTTGACCCAGACTATGGCTACACCTTC.

This clone was observed a single time. The rearrangement joins TRBV10-3 to TRBJ1-1; no firm D call. Trimming removed 2 bases at V and 1 base at J, with 8 bases between. CDR3 length equals 14 residues. Germline values: CDR1 ENHRY, CDR2 SYGVKD. CDR3 DNA: TGTGCCATCAGTGAGACGGCACAGAACACTGAAGCTTTCTTT. As protein: CAISETAQNTEAFF.

The chain combines TRBV6-1 with TRBJ2-1; TRBD2 aligns across 9 bases. The junction had 10 bases not matched to a gene; V was cut back by 11 bases and J by 5 bases. The germline V gene has CDR1 MNHNS and CDR2 SASEGT. This CDR3 is 14 amino acids long. The CDR3 DNA follows: TGTGCCGGATCCAGGCTAGCGGGAAACAATGAGCAGTTCTTC. Amino acid sequence: CAGSRLAGNNEQFF.

This clone has only one observation. The CDR3 sequence: CASSRTGSTGELFF. The DNA of the CDR3 is TGCGCCAGCAGCCGGACAGGGAGTACCGGGGAGCTGTTTTTT. The V and J genes are TRBV5-1 and TRBJ2-2; TRBD1 aligns across 8 bases. Germline CDR1 SGHRS, CDR2 YFSETQ. V dropped 4 bases and J dropped 5; count of bases not matched to a gene: 4. There are 14 residues in the CDR3. Full variable domain (missing parts from reference TRBV5-1 and TRBJ2-2): KAGVTQTPRYLIKTRGQQVTLSCSPISGHRSVSWYQQTPGQGLQFLFEYFSETQRNKGNFPGRFSGRQFSNSRSEMNVSTLELGDSALYLCASSRTGSTGELFFGEGSRLTVL.

This chain joins TRBV9 and TRBJ2-5, with D perhaps matching TRBD1 or TRBD2 (7 bases each). Trimming removed 0 bases from V and 4 bases from J, with 22 bases in between. The germline CDR1 and CDR2 sequences are SGDLS and YYNGEE. This CDR3 has 18 amino acids. This chain's CDR3 is CASSVAPMTGRGGETQYF. CDR3 nucleotide sequence: TGTGCCAGCAGCGTAGCGCCGATGACAGGGAGGGGAGGAGAGACCCAGTACTTC.

The chain is built from TRBV2 and TRBJ1-3; maybe TRBD1 (6 bases). Germline CDR1 reads SNHLY; CDR2 reads FYNNEI. The CDR3 covers 13 residues. Trimming pared 7 bases from V and 5 bases from J, leaving 12 bases between. In DNA form, the CDR3 reads TGTGCCAGCACCCAGCAGGGGAGAAACACCATATATTTT. Protein sequence: CASTQQGRNTIYF. The full variable domain, in which reference TRBV2 and TRBJ1-3 provide the parts outside the CDR3, is EPEVTQTPSHQVTQMGQEVILRCVPISNHLYFYWYRQILGQKVEFLVSFYNNEISEKSEIFDDQFSVERPDGSNFTLKIRSTKLEDSAMYFCASTQQGRNTIYFGEGSWLTVV.

On this clone: Because the CDR3's place on the DNA is in doubt, the DNA is left out and the CDR3 is given as listed by TCRdb. The chain is built from TRBV28 and TRBJ2-7; the table's TRBD2 call for D was not verified on the DNA. Germline loops: CDR1 MDHEN, CDR2 SYDVKM. The CDR3 is 11 residues long, counting both termini. CDR3: CASSSSREQYF.